Presented here are 28 T cell receptor beta chains from one specimen sequenced in a study of control samples from healthy donors and cancer patients. Data came from immunoSEQ multiplex PCR; TCRdb stores just in-frame clones and leaves some out. Of about 81,000 clones detected, roughly 94% appear once; the ten largest clones hold 4.8%. Sequences were obtained from blood. These receptors were taken from a woman aged 18-29 years in good health.

The gene calls are TRBV27 and TRBJ1-1; 11 nucleotides line up with TRBD1. The V gene end was trimmed by 6 bases and the J gene end by 5 bases; junction bases not matched to a gene: 2. Germline CDR1 is MNHEY and CDR2 is SMNVEV (reference sequence). The CDR3 loop spans 13 amino acids. Written as DNA, the CDR3 is TGTGCCAGCAGGCGGGACAGGGGGACTGAAGCTTTCTTT. It specifies CASRRDRGTEAFF.

The V call is TRBV9, the J call TRBJ2-3; D is uncertain. CDR3 length equals 15 residues. CDR1 and CDR2 from the germline V gene are SGDLS and YYNGEE. Trimming shortened V by 5 bases and J by 6 bases, and 19 bases separated the two germline ends. For the CDR3, the DNA is TGTGCCAGCAGTCAACGGCCCCGATCTGGGGATACGCAGTATTTT. Encoded protein: CASSQRPRSGDTQYF.

The chain combines TRBV25-1 with TRBJ2-1; D possibly matches TRBD1 or TRBD2 (5 bases each). CDR1 is MGHDK, CDR2 SYGVNS, per germline. The ends were cut back, 2 bases at V and 13 bases at J, with 12 bases in the middle. This CDR3 region has 12 residues. CDR3 DNA sequence: TGTGCCAGCAGTGAAACCCCCGGGACCCAGTTCTTC. It yields the protein CASSETPGTQFF.

This chain links TRBV5-1 with TRBJ2-3, with TRBD1 as a possible D gene (6 bases). This CDR3 spans 15 amino acids. The germline V gene encodes CDR1 SGHRS and CDR2 YFSETQ. V was shortened by 0 bases and J by 0 bases, with 8 bases between the two germline ends. Here the CDR3 reads CASSLEGTSTDTQYF. CDR3 DNA sequence: TGCGCCAGCAGCTTGGAGGGGACAAGCACAGATACGCAGTATTTT.

This sequence joins TRBV28 and TRBJ1-2, with unresolved D. Germline CDR1 and CDR2: MDHEN and SYDVKM. This CDR3 spans 13 amino acids. V lost 7 bases and J lost 8, with 17 bases in between. The CDR3 DNA is TGTGCCAGCATCCCCCCAGGCCTGGGGGGCTACACCTTC. Protein product: CASIPPGLGGYTF.

The sample holds one count of this clone. This chain connects TRBV5-1 to TRBJ1-3, with D unresolved. This CDR3 region has 13 residues. Trimming pared 0 bases from V and 6 bases from J, leaving 7 bases between. Per germline, CDR1 SGHRS and CDR2 YFSETQ. Here the CDR3 DNA reads TGCGCCAGCAGCTTGGATACAGCAAACACCATATATTTT. Protein product: CASSLDTANTIYF.

The chain combines TRBV2 with TRBJ2-6; tentative D call: TRBD2 (5 bases). The germline V gene has CDR1 SNHLY and CDR2 FYNNEI. The CDR3 consists of 14 residues. The V end was cut by 6 bases, the J end by 4 bases, with 10 bases between. This CDR3 is CASRSGVGANVLTF. CDR3 coding DNA: TGTGCCAGCAGATCCGGGGTCGGGGCCAACGTCCTGACTTTC.

The chain uses TRBV10-1 and TRBJ1-1, with D possibly TRBD1 on 6 matching bases. V was trimmed by 6 bases and J by 1 base, leaving 12 bases between them. The CDR3 is made up of 14 amino acids. Germline assignment: CDR1 WNHNN and CDR2 SYGVQD (reference sequence). As DNA, the CDR3 is TGCGCCAGCAGCATAGGACAGCCGAACACTGAAGCTTTCTTT. Its protein product is CASSIGQPNTEAFF.

The chain is built from TRBV18 and TRBJ2-4, with no clear D. V shed 1 base and J shed 6 bases, with 4 bases lying between them. There are 12 residues in the CDR3. Looked up from germline, CDR1 is KGHSH and CDR2 is LQKENI. CDR3 loop: CASSPQGNIQYF. In DNA form, the CDR3 reads TGTGCCAGCTCACCACAGGGAAACATTCAGTACTTC.

This chain connects TRBV5-1 to TRBJ2-7, with TRBD2 as a possible D gene (6 bases). The CDR3 sequence is 14 residues long. V was shortened by 1 base and J by 6 bases, with 14 bases between the two germline ends. The germline gives CDR1 SGHRS, CDR2 YFSETQ. Written as DNA, the CDR3 is TGCGCCAGCAGCTTGAAGAGGTTGGGGGGCGAGCAGTACTTC. It is translated as CASSLKRLGGEQYF.

The chain couples TRBV9 to TRBJ2-7; 7 bases line up with TRBD2. V gave up 5 bases and J gave up 2 bases; unmatched junction bases: 7. Germline loops: CDR1 SGDLS, CDR2 YYNGEE. CDR3 length: 14 residues. CDR3 sequence: CASSLKAGTYEQYF. CDR3 in DNA: TGTGCCAGCAGTCTTAAAGCGGGGACCTACGAGCAGTACTTC.

This chain links TRBV27 with TRBJ2-1, with a possible D match to TRBD2 (6 bases). V lost 9 bases and J lost 0, with 15 bases in between. CDR1 is MNHEY, CDR2 SMNVEV, per germline (reference sequence). This CDR3 region has 15 residues. CDR3 bases: TGTGCCAGTAGGGGACTTCCCAGCTCCTACAATGAGCAGTTCTTC. Protein: CASRGLPSSYNEQFF.

In its sample, this clone was seen once. The V gene is TRBV27, the J gene TRBJ2-3, with D perhaps matching TRBD2 (5 bases). The CDR3 loop spans 13 amino acids. The germline V and J ends were trimmed by 11 bases and 2 bases, with 14 bases remaining between them. CDR1 and CDR2 from the germline V gene are MNHEY and SMNVEV (reference sequence). CDR3: CASQDYNTDTQYF. The CDR3 bases are TGTGCCTCCCAAGACTACAACACAGATACGCAGTATTTT.

This clone was detected only once. The chain links TRBV14 to TRBJ1-1; TRBD1 matches 10 bases. CDR1 is SGHDN and CDR2 is FVKESK in the germline V gene. V lost 4 bases to trimming and J lost 4 bases; unmatched junction nucleotides: 12. The CDR3 has 17 residues. The CDR3 sequence is CASSPETGGVLTTEAFF. In DNA, the CDR3 is TGTGCCAGCAGCCCCGAGACAGGGGGCGTTTTGACCACTGAAGCTTTCTTT.

The V call is TRBV5-1, the J call TRBJ2-2; TRBD1 agrees at 11 bases. CDR3 size: 18 residues. Germline assignment: CDR1 SGHRS and CDR2 YFSETQ. V shed 4 bases and J 4 bases; nucleotides not matched to a gene: 12. The CDR3 sequence is CASSTTSLGTGGTGELFF. CDR3 in DNA: TGCGCCAGCAGCACCACTAGCCTCGGGACAGGGGGCACCGGGGAGCTGTTTTTT.

The chain links TRBV15 to TRBJ1-3; D remains unclear. V was trimmed by 6 bases and J by 0 bases, leaving 12 bases between them. Germline V CDR1 and CDR2: LNHNV, YYDKDF (reference sequence). The CDR3 is 15 residues long. The CDR3 nucleotides read TGTGCCACCAGTGACGACGGGAACTCTGGAAACACCATATATTTT. Amino acid sequence: CATSDDGNSGNTIYF.

The rearrangement uses TRBV27 and TRBJ2-3; 7 nucleotides align to TRBD2. This CDR3 is 15 amino acids long. V lost 6 bases to trimming and J lost 5 bases; unmatched junction nucleotides: 11. Per germline, CDR1 MNHEY and CDR2 SMNVEV (reference sequence). The CDR3 region is CASRGVGGRLDTQYF. CDR3 bases: TGTGCCAGCAGGGGGGTGGGAGGGAGATTAGATACGCAGTATTTT.

The chain joins TRBV7-3 to TRBJ2-3; 11 bases agree with TRBD2. V dropped 5 bases and J dropped 2; count of bases not matched to a gene: 6. The CDR3 sequence is 16 residues long. Per the germline V gene, CDR1 is SGHTA and CDR2 is FQGTGA. The CDR3 nucleotides are TGTGCCAGCAGCCTGCTAGCGGGAGGTAACACAGATACGCAGTATTTT. Its protein is CASSLLAGGNTDTQYF.

This sequence joins TRBV5-1 and TRBJ2-7; D ambiguous. The CDR3 consists of 13 residues. V was cut by 3 bases and J by 1 base, with 8 bases left in between. The V gene's germline CDR1 is SGHRS and CDR2 YFSETQ. CDR3 bases: TGCGCCAGCAGCTCGTCAGCATCCTACGAGCAGTACTTC. It codes for CASSSSASYEQYF.

This clone was picked up one time. CDR3 nucleotides: TGCGCCAGCAGCACGGGAGGCGGTATCGAGCAGTACTTC. Amino acid sequence: CASSTGGGIEQYF. V usage is TRBV5-1 and J usage is TRBJ2-7; 7 bases map to TRBD2. The J segment lost 6 bases and the V segment lost 4 bases, leaving 7 bases of the junction unmatched. The CDR3 has 13 residues. The germline gives CDR1 SGHRS, CDR2 YFSETQ. Based on the CDR3 plus reference TRBV5-1 and TRBJ2-7, the full variable domain is KAGVTQTPRYLIKTRGQQVTLSCSPISGHRSVSWYQQTPGQGLQFLFEYFSETQRNKGNFPGRFSGRQFSNSRSEMNVSTLELGDSALYLCASSTGGGIEQYFGPGTRLTVT.

The chain is built from TRBV14 and TRBJ1-1; D is undetermined. The germline CDR1 and CDR2 sequences are SGHDN and FVKESK. Trimming pared 5 bases from V and 8 bases from J, leaving 15 bases between. The CDR3 is made up of 13 amino acids. The CDR3 sequence is CASSFTLSGEAFF. Here the CDR3 DNA reads TGTGCCAGCAGCTTCACACTTTCCGGGGAAGCTTTCTTT.

The gene calls are TRBV2 and TRBJ2-3, with D possibly TRBD2 on 5 matching bases. The germline gives CDR1 SNHLY, CDR2 FYNNEI. This CDR3 is 12 amino acids long. V lost 6 bases and J lost 7, with 11 bases in between. The CDR3 here is CASSLASHTQYF. CDR3 nucleotides: TGTGCCAGCAGCTTAGCGTCTCATACGCAGTATTTT.

The DNA for the CDR3 is TGTGCCAGCAACGGGGGGGCCCCCAATCAGCCCCAGCATTTT. This sequence encodes CASNGGAPNQPQHF. This chain joins TRBV6-5 and TRBJ1-5; perhaps TRBD1 as D (6 bases). The germline V and J ends were trimmed by 7 bases and 3 bases, with 13 bases remaining between them. CDR3 length equals 14 residues. Germline V gene data show CDR1 as MNHEY and CDR2 as SVGAGI.

The chain couples TRBV27 to TRBJ2-5, with 8 bases lining up with TRBD1. From germline, CDR1 is MNHEY and CDR2 SMNVEV (reference sequence). The trim removed 5 bases at V and 5 bases at J, leaving 10 bases unmatched. This CDR3 region has 15 residues. CDR3 sequence (DNA): TGTGCCAGCAGTGCCCAGACAGGGGCGAGGGAGACCCAGTACTTC. This sequence encodes CASSAQTGARETQYF.

The chain links TRBV28 to TRBJ2-7; 8 positions agree with TRBD1. Trimming took 2 bases from V and 7 from J; bases not matched to a gene: 7. The CDR3 is made up of 14 amino acids. The germline V gene has CDR1 MDHEN and CDR2 SYDVKM. The CDR3 DNA reads TGTGCCAGCAGTTTAGGGCAGGGGGCAGGTGAGCAGTACTTC. Encoded protein: CASSLGQGAGEQYF.

The rearrangement joins TRBV19 to TRBJ2-3; D perhaps matches TRBD2 (5 bases). Between the trimmed V and J ends, which lost 3 bases and 8 bases, there was a span of 9 bases. The CDR3 consists of 12 residues. Per germline, CDR1 LNHDA and CDR2 SQIVND (reference sequence). As DNA, the CDR3 is TGTGCCAGTAGTATGGACTTCTTTACGCAGTATTTT. It specifies CASSMDFFTQYF.

This clone was seen just once. The V gene is TRBV7-3, the J gene TRBJ2-1, with a possible D match to TRBD2 (6 bases). Trimming shortened V by 2 bases and J by 7 bases, and 9 bases separated the two germline ends. This CDR3 is built from 13 residues. Germline-derived CDR1 and CDR2 are SGHTA and FQGTGA. In DNA form, the CDR3 reads TGTGCCAGCAGCTTACCCGGGGGTAATGAGCAGTTCTTC. Encoded protein: CASSLPGGNEQFF.

This rearrangement joins TRBV21-1 to TRBJ2-4. TRBV21-1 is tagged as a pseudogene. This CDR3 has 14 amino acids. CDR3 loop: CASSRRGPKNIQYF. The CDR3 region has the DNA TGTGCCAGCAGCAGACGGGGGCCCAAAAACATTCAGTACTTC.